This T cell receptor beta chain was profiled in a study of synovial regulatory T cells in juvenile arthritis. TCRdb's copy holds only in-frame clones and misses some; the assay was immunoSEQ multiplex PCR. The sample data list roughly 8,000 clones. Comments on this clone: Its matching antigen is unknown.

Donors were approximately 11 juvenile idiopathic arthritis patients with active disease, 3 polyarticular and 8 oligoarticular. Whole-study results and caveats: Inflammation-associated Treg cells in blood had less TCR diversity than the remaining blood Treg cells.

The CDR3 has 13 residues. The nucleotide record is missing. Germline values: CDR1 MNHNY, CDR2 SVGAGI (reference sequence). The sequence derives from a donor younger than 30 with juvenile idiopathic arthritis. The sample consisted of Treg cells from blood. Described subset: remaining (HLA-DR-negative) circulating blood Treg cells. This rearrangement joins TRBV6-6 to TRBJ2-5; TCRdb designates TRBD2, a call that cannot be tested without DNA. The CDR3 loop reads CASSYSEGGTQYF.